Below are 20 T cell receptor beta chains sequenced from a single sample in a study of T cell responses to AZD1222 COVID-19 vaccine. Using immunoSEQ multiplex PCR, the repertoire was profiled, and TCRdb retains in-frame clones only, with some absent. The sample holds roughly 150,000 clones, approximately 90% seen once. The sample was peripheral blood, taken on day 0 of AZD1222 vaccination. The source is an adult in good health.

The chain carries TRBV7-9 and TRBJ2-7; no reliable D call. The V end was cut by 8 bases, the J end by 5 bases, with 16 bases between. Germline assignment: CDR1 SEHNR and CDR2 FQNEAQ (reference sequence). The CDR3 consists of 13 residues. CDR3 sequence: CASHPPEANEQYF. The CDR3 DNA reads as TGTGCCAGCCATCCTCCCGAGGCAAACGAGCAGTACTTC.

This chain uses TRBV7-2 with TRBJ1-2; TRBD1 is a possible D gene (5 bases). CDR3 length: 14 amino acids. The V and J ends lost 4 bases and 8 bases respectively, with 17 bases between them. In germline, CDR1 is SGHTA, CDR2 FQGNSA. The CDR3 here is CASSSDRGGRGYTF. CDR3 bases: TGTGCCAGCAGCTCGGACCGTGGGGGTAGAGGCTACACCTTC. The full variable domain, completed using reference TRBV7-2 and TRBJ1-2, is GAGVSQSPSNKVTEKGKDVELRCDPISGHTALYWYRQSLGQGLEFLIYFQGNSAPDKSGLPSDRFSAERTGGSVSTLTIQRTQQEDSAVYLCASSSDRGGRGYTFGSGTRLTVV.

The chain combines TRBV28 with TRBJ1-6; 11 bases fit TRBD1. Germline CDR1 reads MDHEN; CDR2 reads SYDVKM. J gave up 9 bases and V 6 bases, and 7 bases lay outside the gene matches. CDR3 length: 15 amino acids. This CDR3 is CASSPRDRGFSPLHF. For the CDR3, the DNA is TGTGCCAGCAGCCCGAGGGACAGGGGGTTTTCACCCCTCCACTTT.

The chain combines TRBV19 with TRBJ1-5; the D is unclear. This CDR3 region has 13 residues. Germline CDR1 is LNHDA and CDR2 is SQIVND (reference sequence). Deletions cut 2 bases from V and 7 bases from J, with 9 bases between. CDR3 residues: CASSIKGYQPQHF. For the CDR3, the DNA is TGTGCCAGTAGTATAAAAGGGTACCAGCCCCAGCATTTT.

The CDR3 DNA reads TGTGCCAGCTCCCCCTCGGAAGCGCGACGCTCTGGAAACACCATATATTTT. It encodes CASSPSEARRSGNTIYF. V is TRBV27 and J is TRBJ1-3; D not certain. V was shortened by 8 bases and J by 0 bases, with 20 bases between the two germline ends. CDR1 MNHEY and CDR2 SMNVEV come from the germline V gene (reference sequence). The length of the CDR3 is 17 residues.

The chain recombines TRBV3-1 (or the pseudogene TRBV3-2) with TRBJ1-4, with TRBD1 identical over 7 bases. CDR1 LGHDT and CDR2 YNNKEL come from the germline V gene (reference sequence). The CDR3 contains 15 residues. Losses at the gene ends were 0 bases for V and 10 bases for J; bases not matched to a gene: 8. The CDR3 loop reads CASSQDRQGLAKLFF. Written as DNA, the CDR3 is TGTGCCAGCAGCCAAGATAGACAGGGCCTCGCAAAACTGTTTTTT.

This CDR3 is CASSLELSGGATHEQFF. Here the CDR3 DNA reads TGTGCCAGCAGCTTAGAACTTAGCGGGGGGGCCACCCATGAGCAGTTCTTC. The rearrangement links TRBV11-2 to TRBJ2-1; 11 bases are a match to TRBD2. The length of the CDR3 is 17 residues. CDR1 is SGHAT, CDR2 FQNNGV, per germline. V gave up 0 bases and J gave up 8 bases; unmatched junction bases: 9. Looking up the rest from reference TRBV11-2 and TRBJ2-1 gives the full variable domain: EAGVAQSPRYKIIEKRQSVAFWCNPISGHATLYWYQQILGQGPKLLIQFQNNGVVDDSQLPKDRFSAERLKGVDSTLKIQPAKLEDSAVYLCASSLELSGGATHEQFFGPGTRLTVL.

The rearrangement links TRBV4-3 to TRBJ1-3; possible D gene TRBD1, 6 bases. Germline assignment: CDR1 LGHNA and CDR2 YSLEER. Trimming shortened V by 0 bases and J by 2 bases, and 14 bases separated the two germline ends. The CDR3 sequence is 17 residues long. CDR3 region: CASSQDLNRAAGNTIYF. In DNA form, the CDR3 reads TGCGCCAGCAGCCAAGATCTGAACAGGGCCGCTGGAAACACCATATATTTT.

The genes are TRBV21-1 and TRBJ2-3; the D segment call TRBD2 is taken from the table without a DNA check. TRBV21-1 is shown as a pseudogene. The CDR3 length is 12 residues. As DNA, the CDR3 is TGTGCCAGCAGCCGGGGGGCAAGAACGCAGTATTTT. It translates to CASSRGARTQYF.

This chain uses TRBV6-5 with TRBJ2-7; D may be TRBD1 or TRBD2 (5 bases each). The V and J ends lost 8 bases and 2 bases respectively, with 13 bases between them. Germline V gene data show CDR1 as MNHEY and CDR2 as SVGAGI. This CDR3 has 13 amino acids. In DNA form, the CDR3 reads TGTGCCAGCGCCCCCGGGGCAACCTACGAGCAGTACTTC. The encoded protein is CASAPGATYEQYF.

The chain joins TRBV6-5 to TRBJ1-1; 8 positions match TRBD1. Germline loops: CDR1 MNHEY, CDR2 SVGAGI. V dropped 2 bases and J dropped 11; count of bases not matched to a gene: 10. CDR3 length: 14 residues. CDR3 sequence: CASSYDGQGGAAFF. The CDR3 nucleotides read TGTGCCAGCAGTTACGACGGACAGGGAGGGGCGGCTTTCTTT.

This chain uses TRBV20-1 with TRBJ1-2; D is uncertain. Per germline, CDR1 DFQATT and CDR2 SNEGSKA (reference sequence). Deletions cut 3 bases from V and 2 bases from J, with 19 bases between. There are 16 residues in the CDR3. This CDR3 reads CSASGSPSLTNYGYTF. The CDR3 DNA follows: TGCAGTGCTAGTGGGTCTCCCTCACTTACCAACTATGGCTACACCTTC.

The rearrangement links TRBV5-4 to TRBJ1-2; D possibly corresponds to TRBD1 (6 bases). The V gene lost 5 bases and the J gene lost 4 bases, with 15 bases spanning the gap. Per the germline V gene, CDR1 is SGHNT and CDR2 is YYREEE (reference sequence). The CDR3 loop spans 14 amino acids. CDR3 amino acids: CASRPWGGIYGYTF. The CDR3, as DNA: TGTGCCAGCAGGCCGTGGGGGGGCATCTATGGCTACACCTTC.

This sequence joins TRBV10-3 and TRBJ1-1; D is possibly TRBD1 (6 bases). There are 11 residues in the CDR3. V was trimmed by 11 bases and J by 4 bases, leaving 11 bases between them. Germline CDR1 ENHRY, CDR2 SYGVKD. The CDR3 nucleotides read TGTGCCGCCCAGGGGTCCACTGAAGCTTTCTTT. It yields the protein CAAQGSTEAFF.

The chain carries TRBV27 and TRBJ2-2, with D possibly being TRBD1 (5 bases). CDR1 and CDR2 from the germline V gene are MNHEY and SMNVEV (reference sequence). Deletions cut 7 bases from V and 5 bases from J, with 14 bases between. The CDR3 is 14 amino acids. The CDR3 nucleotides read TGTGCCAGCACCAAGGCAGGGATAACCGGGGAGCTGTTTTTT. It yields the protein CASTKAGITGELFF.

This rearrangement joins TRBV4-1 to TRBJ1-4; D perhaps matches TRBD1 (6 bases). CDR1 is MGHRA and CDR2 is YSYEKL in the germline V gene. The ends were cut back, 4 bases at V and 0 bases at J, with 12 bases in the middle. The CDR3 runs 16 residues. The CDR3 here is CASSLRTDPTNEKLFF. The CDR3 coding sequence is TGCGCCAGCAGCCTCAGGACAGACCCAACTAATGAAAAACTGTTTTTT.

Comments on this clone: Relative to the germline gene, one junction end is altered; a read error may explain this. This chain uses TRBV12-3 or TRBV12-4 with TRBJ1-1; weak D call: TRBD1 (5 bases). The CDR3 spans 13 residues. The CDR3 loop is CASSPRDGFEPFF. CDR3 coding DNA: TGTGCCAGCAGTCCCCGGGACGGATTTGAACCTTTCTTT.

CDR3 protein: CATSDRRGQGFGYTF. CDR3 coding DNA: TGTGCCACCAGTGACCGAAGGGGACAGGGGTTCGGCTACACCTTC. The V call is TRBV24-1, the J call TRBJ1-2; 10 bases fit TRBD1. Germline V gene sequence: CDR1 KGHDR, CDR2 SFDVKD. The CDR3 consists of 15 residues. After removal of 4 bases from V and 8 bases from J, the junction contained 9 bases not matched to a gene.

The chain couples TRBV27 to TRBJ2-7, with 10 bases that match TRBD2. This CDR3 contains 14 residues. Losses at the gene ends were 6 bases for V and 6 bases for J; bases not matched to a gene: 8. Germline assignment: CDR1 MNHEY and CDR2 SMNVEV (reference sequence). The CDR3 nucleotides read TGTGCCAGCAGAATAGCGGGAGGAAAGGTCGAGCAGTACTTC. This translates into CASRIAGGKVEQYF.

The chain employs TRBV29-1 and TRBJ2-3; the D is unclear. With 3 bases removed from V and 5 bases from J, the gap between germline ends came to 12 bases. In germline, CDR1 is SQVTM, CDR2 ANQGSEA. This CDR3 is built from 13 residues. CDR3 sequence (DNA): TGCAGCGTTGAGGCTAGAGGTAAAGATACGCAGTATTTT. Translation: CSVEARGKDTQYF.